The 30 T cell receptor beta chains reported below all come from one sample, sequenced in a study of T cell responses to AZD1222 COVID-19 vaccine. Some clones are missing from TCRdb's copy, which holds only in-frame ones; the method was immunoSEQ multiplex PCR. In the table there are about 110,000 clones, around 94% of which are singletons. This material consisted of peripheral blood, taken on day 0 of AZD1222 vaccination. Every receptor here comes from an adult in good health.

The chain has TRBV28 and TRBJ2-7; 16 bases line up with TRBD2. Germline trimming cut 4 bases from V and 3 bases from J; bases unmatched to any gene: 3. The CDR3 covers 16 residues. From germline, CDR1 is MDHEN and CDR2 SYDVKM. The CDR3, as DNA: TGTGCCAGCAGTTCGGGACTAGCGGGAGGGGACTACGAGCAGTACTTC. Translation: CASSSGLAGGDYEQYF. Complete variable domain (other parts from reference TRBV28 and TRBJ2-7): DVKVTQSSRYLVKRTGEKVFLECVQDMDHENMFWYRQDPGLGLRLIYFSYDVKMKEKGDIPEGYSVSREKKERFSLILESASTNQTSMYLCASSSGLAGGDYEQYFGPGTRLTVT.

The gene calls are TRBV14 and TRBJ1-3; D ambiguous. The V gene lost 3 bases and the J gene lost 0 bases, with 12 bases spanning the gap. Germline lookup yields CDR1 SGHDN and CDR2 FVKESK. The CDR3 covers 16 residues. The CDR3 nucleotides are TGTGCCAGCAGCCACTCCCGACGGTACTCTGGAAACACCATATATTTT. Its protein is CASSHSRRYSGNTIYF.

The chain combines TRBV6-5 with TRBJ2-3; D is unclear. V was pared by 0 bases and J by 0 bases, with 10 bases between. Germline values: CDR1 MNHEY, CDR2 SVGAGI. The CDR3 contains 16 residues. CDR3 sequence: CASSYSLSPSTDTQYF. DNA of the CDR3: TGTGCCAGCAGTTACTCGTTGAGTCCTAGCACAGATACGCAGTATTTT.

The chain is built from TRBV6-5 and TRBJ2-3, with D perhaps TRBD1 or TRBD2 (5 bases each). The CDR3 is made up of 14 amino acids. V shed 0 bases and J shed 1 base, with 5 bases lying between them. Germline V gene lookup returns CDR1 MNHEY and CDR2 SVGAGI. DNA for the CDR3: TGTGCCAGCAGTTACTCGGGGGGCACAGATACGCAGTATTTT. It is translated as CASSYSGGTDTQYF.

The rearrangement links TRBV27 to TRBJ1-1, with D perhaps TRBD1 (5 bases). Trimming stripped 0 bases from V and 6 bases from J, with 8 bases between. CDR3 length: 13 amino acids. The germline V gene has CDR1 MNHEY and CDR2 SMNVEV (reference sequence). DNA of the CDR3: TGTGCCAGCAGTTTATCGGTAGGGGCTGAAGCTTTCTTT. Protein sequence: CASSLSVGAEAFF.

The rearrangement uses TRBV6-4 and TRBJ2-5, with 10 bases lining up with TRBD2. This CDR3 has 15 residues. Germline loops: CDR1 MRHNA, CDR2 SNTAGT. The V and J ends lost 5 bases and 3 bases, in that order; junction bases with no gene match: 6. CDR3: CASSLATSGEETQYF. CDR3 coding DNA: TGTGCCAGCAGTCTAGCAACTAGCGGGGAAGAGACCCAGTACTTC.

This clone has only a few counts. The rearrangement links TRBV7-9 to TRBJ1-2, with 7 bases fitting TRBD1. The germline V gene encodes CDR1 SEHNR and CDR2 FQNEAQ (reference sequence). V trimming: 5 bases; J trimming: 4 bases; junction bases outside the gene matches: 4. The CDR3 contains 13 residues. CDR3 region: CASSRQGSYGYTF. In nucleotides, the CDR3 is TGTGCCAGCAGCCGACAGGGATCCTATGGCTACACCTTC. Complete variable domain (other parts from reference TRBV7-9 and TRBJ1-2): DTGVSQNPRHKITKRGQNVTFRCDPISEHNRLYWYRQTLGQGPEFLTYFQNEAQLEKSRLLSDRFSAERPKGSFSTLEIQRTEQGDSAMYLCASSRQGSYGYTFGSGTRLTVV.

The chain carries TRBV7-9 and TRBJ2-1, with D possibly matching TRBD2 (5 bases). Trimming left V 5 bases short and J 7 bases short, with 6 bases between. The CDR3 extends over 11 amino acids. Germline CDR1 reads SEHNR; CDR2 reads FQNEAQ (reference sequence). The CDR3 region has the DNA TGTGCCAGCAGCCCGGGGAATGAGCAGTTCTTC. As protein: CASSPGNEQFF.

This chain joins TRBV2 and TRBJ1-3, with D possibly TRBD1 on 6 matching bases. This CDR3 is 15 amino acids long. Trimming took 3 bases from V and 1 from J, leaving 10 bases between them. Germline CDR1 is SNHLY and CDR2 is FYNNEI. This CDR3 reads CASSELTGSGNTIYF. In DNA form, the CDR3 reads TGTGCCAGCAGTGAGTTGACAGGTTCTGGAAACACCATATATTTT.

The chain uses TRBV7-3 and TRBJ2-5; D call uncertain. Germline CDR1 reads SGHTA; CDR2 reads FQGTGA. Trimming pared 5 bases from V and 5 bases from J, leaving 12 bases between. This CDR3 is 13 amino acids long. CDR3 sequence (DNA): TGTGCCAGCAGCCCCAGGCCTGGGGAGACCCAGTACTTC. Residues: CASSPRPGETQYF.

Only a few counts were recorded for this clone. The chain combines TRBV27 with TRBJ1-2; 7 bases match TRBD1. This CDR3 spans 14 amino acids. The V gene's germline CDR1 is MNHEY and CDR2 SMNVEV (reference sequence). The junction had 3 bases not matched to a gene; V was cut back by 5 bases and J by 0 bases. The CDR3 nucleotides are TGTGCCAGCAGTCCGGACAGGTCTAACTATGGCTACACCTTC. It specifies CASSPDRSNYGYTF.

The chain joins TRBV19 to TRBJ1-3; tentatively, D is TRBD1 (6 bases). This CDR3 spans 14 amino acids. With 7 bases removed from V and 2 bases from J, the gap between germline ends came to 12 bases. CDR1 and CDR2 (germline): LNHDA, SQIVND (reference sequence). Written as DNA, the CDR3 is TGTGCCAGTAACCCGACAGGCACTGGAAACACCATATATTTT. Its protein product is CASNPTGTGNTIYF.

In the case of this clone: The sample contains more than one DNA sequence encoding this CDR3. The chain links TRBV12-3 or TRBV12-4 to TRBJ2-3; D ambiguous. V gave up 3 bases and J gave up 1 base, with 5 bases separating them. CDR3 length equals 13 residues. The CDR3 bases are TGTGCCAGCAGTTTTTTAGGCACAGATACGCAGTATTTT. It yields the protein CASSFLGTDTQYF.

The J gene is TRBJ1-5, the V gene TRBV27; D may be TRBD1 (6 bases). The CDR3 is made up of 16 amino acids. Trimming cost V 2 bases and J 7 bases, with 18 bases left between them. Germline lookup yields CDR1 MNHEY and CDR2 SMNVEV (reference sequence). CDR3 DNA sequence: TGTGCCAGCAGTTTAGGGGGGGCTGACGGGGGGCAGCCCCAGCATTTT. Its translation: CASSLGGADGGQPQHF.

The chain combines TRBV6-2 or TRBV6-3 with TRBJ2-5, with 13 bases fitting TRBD2. There are 17 residues in the CDR3. Germline V gene sequence: CDR1 MNHEY, CDR2 SVGEGT. V trimming: 0 bases; J trimming: 3 bases; junction bases outside the gene matches: 4. The DNA for the CDR3 is TGTGCCAGCAGTTACTCGTCGACTAGCGGGGGGAAAGAGACCCAGTACTTC. This translates into CASSYSSTSGGKETQYF.

The chain employs TRBV4-3 and TRBJ1-2; D possibly corresponds to TRBD1 (5 bases). The V end was cut by 1 base, the J end by 2 bases, with 5 bases between. Per the germline V gene, CDR1 is LGHNA and CDR2 is YSLEER. This CDR3 contains 13 residues. The CDR3 nucleotides read TGCGCCAGCAGCCAAGGACAGAACTATGGCTACACCTTC. It yields the protein CASSQGQNYGYTF.

The rearrangement uses TRBV5-4 and TRBJ1-2, with a weak D call TRBD1 (5 bases). This CDR3 has 14 residues. Germline assignment: CDR1 SGHNT and CDR2 YYREEE (reference sequence). The V gene lost 4 bases and the J gene lost 4 bases, with 14 bases spanning the gap. CDR3 sequence (DNA): TGTGCCAGCAGCACTACTAGGGGCAGCTATGGCTACACCTTC. This codes for CASSTTRGSYGYTF.

The genes are TRBV19 and TRBJ2-3; D unresolved. Trimming stripped 9 bases from V and 1 base from J, with 8 bases between. Germline V gives CDR1 LNHDA, CDR2 SQIVND (reference sequence). The CDR3 sequence is 12 residues long. CDR3 protein: CASNSGTDTQYF. The CDR3 DNA reads as TGTGCCAGCAACAGCGGCACAGATACGCAGTATTTT.

This clone has a handful of counts. The chain is built from TRBV28 and TRBJ2-7; maybe TRBD1 (6 bases). V was cut by 5 bases and J by 5 bases, with 16 bases left in between. This CDR3 region has 14 residues. Germline-derived CDR1 and CDR2 are MDHEN and SYDVKM. The CDR3 region has the DNA TGTGCCAGCAGTCAGGGGCTAGGTGAGGACGAGCAGTACTTC. Protein product: CASSQGLGEDEQYF. The variable domain in full, with the rest retrieved from reference TRBV28 and TRBJ2-7, is DVKVTQSSRYLVKRTGEKVFLECVQDMDHENMFWYRQDPGLGLRLIYFSYDVKMKEKGDIPEGYSVSREKKERFSLILESASTNQTSMYLCASSQGLGEDEQYFGPGTRLTVT.

The chain joins TRBV20-1 to TRBJ1-2, with D unresolved. The CDR3 has 13 residues. V was cut by 3 bases and J by 6 bases, with 14 bases left in between. Germline V gene lookup returns CDR1 DFQATT and CDR2 SNEGSKA (reference sequence). The CDR3, as DNA: TGCAGTGCTAGTTACCAGAATCGGCATGGCTACACCTTC. This translates into CSASYQNRHGYTF.

The V and J genes are TRBV11-2 and TRBJ1-2; no clear D gene. There are 12 residues in the CDR3. Trimming took 0 bases from V and 4 from J, leaving 3 bases between them. Looked up from germline, CDR1 is SGHAT and CDR2 is FQNNGV. CDR3 sequence reads: CASSLDFYGYTF. Written as DNA, the CDR3 is TGTGCCAGCAGCTTAGATTTCTATGGCTACACCTTC.

The V call is TRBV5-6, the J call TRBJ1-2; D possibly corresponds to TRBD1 (6 bases). The ends were cut back, 7 bases at V and 5 bases at J, with 18 bases in the middle. Germline V gives CDR1 SGHDT, CDR2 YYEEEE. The CDR3 spans 14 residues. CDR3 in DNA: TGTGCCAGCCTCTTAGGCCAGGGGTGGTATGGCTACACCTTC. Protein product: CASLLGQGWYGYTF.

This chain connects TRBV7-8 to TRBJ2-3; D possibly corresponds to TRBD2 (7 bases). The germline V gene has CDR1 SGHVS and CDR2 FQNEAQ. This CDR3 is 17 amino acids long. Trimming shortened V by 0 bases and J by 4 bases, and 17 bases separated the two germline ends. The CDR3 sequence: CASSLALGLGGSDTQYF. CDR3 bases: TGTGCCAGCAGCTTAGCGCTCGGACTAGGGGGGTCAGATACGCAGTATTTT.

V gene TRBV11-2 combines with J gene TRBJ1-5; D is perhaps TRBD1 (5 bases). The CDR3 length is 13 residues. V dropped 3 bases and J dropped 5 bases, with 8 bases sitting between them. Per germline, CDR1 SGHAT and CDR2 FQNNGV. Here the CDR3 reads CASSLGGDQPQHF. In DNA form, the CDR3 reads TGTGCCAGCAGCTTGGGGGGAGATCAGCCCCAGCATTTT. The entire variable domain, with the rest obtained from reference TRBV11-2 and TRBJ1-5, is as follows: EAGVAQSPRYKIIEKRQSVAFWCNPISGHATLYWYQQILGQGPKLLIQFQNNGVVDDSQLPKDRFSAERLKGVDSTLKIQPAKLEDSAVYLCASSLGGDQPQHFGDGTRLSIL.

This chain links TRBV10-2 with TRBJ2-7, with TRBD1 as a possible D gene (6 bases). The CDR3 runs 14 residues. Germline V gives CDR1 WSHSY, CDR2 SAAADI. The V gene lost 0 bases and the J gene lost 2 bases, with 8 bases spanning the gap. This CDR3 reads CASSESWGPYEQYF. The DNA of the CDR3 is TGCGCCAGCAGTGAGTCTTGGGGGCCCTACGAGCAGTACTTC.

The V and J genes are TRBV4-3 and TRBJ2-7; no clear D. V shed 0 bases and J shed 4 bases, with 16 bases lying between them. Germline V CDR1 and CDR2: LGHNA, YSLEER. This CDR3 is 16 amino acids long. CDR3 in DNA: TGCGCCAGCAGCCAAGATCTAGGTCGGGTGGGTTACGAGCAGTACTTC. It codes for CASSQDLGRVGYEQYF.

The rearrangement joins TRBV19 to TRBJ1-2; the D gene is possibly TRBD1 (6 bases). This CDR3 region has 16 residues. Per germline, CDR1 LNHDA and CDR2 SQIVND (reference sequence). Trimming cost V 1 base and J 2 bases, with 14 bases left between them. In nucleotides, the CDR3 is TGTGCCAGTAGTATAGGGGGCCAAACAGGGAACTATGGCTACACCTTC. This codes for CASSIGGQTGNYGYTF.

This clone was counted a single time. This chain uses TRBV2 with TRBJ2-7; D could derive from TRBD1 or TRBD2 (5 bases each). There are 14 residues in the CDR3. Germline V gene sequence: CDR1 SNHLY, CDR2 FYNNEI. V dropped 4 bases and J dropped 4 bases, with 14 bases sitting between them. In nucleotides, the CDR3 is TGTGCCAGCAGTGCCTTGGGGGTCCCATACGAGCAGTACTTC. It translates to CASSALGVPYEQYF.

The chain employs TRBV30 and TRBJ2-3, with 7 bases aligning to TRBD2. CDR1 and CDR2 (germline): GTSNPN, SVGIG (reference sequence). Trimming cost V 0 bases and J 2 bases; bases outside gene matches: 8. The CDR3 length is 16 residues. CDR3 amino acids: CAWSVGLGANTDTQYF. DNA for the CDR3: TGTGCCTGGAGTGTAGGACTAGGGGCGAACACAGATACGCAGTATTTT.

The CDR3 is CAIRPGLRYNEQFF. The CDR3, as DNA: TGTGCCATTCGTCCGGGCCTGAGGTACAATGAGCAGTTCTTC. The V and J genes are TRBV19 and TRBJ2-1, with D unresolved. The CDR3 consists of 14 residues. Germline V gives CDR1 LNHDA, CDR2 SQIVND (reference sequence). Trimming took 10 bases from V and 4 from J, leaving 17 bases between them.